This TCR beta chain stems from a study of PD-L1 blockade in urothelial cancer. Study-level results: Prediction of better survival came from below-median pretreatment blood TCR clonality.

The repertoire was sequenced with immunoSEQ multiplex PCR; TCRdb's copy has only in-frame clones and lacks some. The data contain around 100,000 clones, roughly 84% of them seen just once; the ten biggest clones take up about 2.2%. Regarding this clone: Its antigen is not known. Other DNA sequences of this sample code for an identical CDR3.

The CDR3 covers 14 residues. Germline assignment: CDR1 SEHNR and CDR2 FQNEAQ (reference sequence). V shed 5 bases and J shed 0 bases, with 8 bases lying between them. The chain uses TRBV7-9 and TRBJ1-5; tentative D call: TRBD1 (5 bases). This TCR was recovered from a man aged 45-60 years with urothelial cancer. Sequencing used PBMCs, obtained around atezolizumab (anti-PD-L1) treatment. CDR3 DNA sequence: TGTGCCAGCAGCCGGGACTCTAGCAATCAGCCCCAGCATTTT. Encoded protein: CASSRDSSNQPQHF.